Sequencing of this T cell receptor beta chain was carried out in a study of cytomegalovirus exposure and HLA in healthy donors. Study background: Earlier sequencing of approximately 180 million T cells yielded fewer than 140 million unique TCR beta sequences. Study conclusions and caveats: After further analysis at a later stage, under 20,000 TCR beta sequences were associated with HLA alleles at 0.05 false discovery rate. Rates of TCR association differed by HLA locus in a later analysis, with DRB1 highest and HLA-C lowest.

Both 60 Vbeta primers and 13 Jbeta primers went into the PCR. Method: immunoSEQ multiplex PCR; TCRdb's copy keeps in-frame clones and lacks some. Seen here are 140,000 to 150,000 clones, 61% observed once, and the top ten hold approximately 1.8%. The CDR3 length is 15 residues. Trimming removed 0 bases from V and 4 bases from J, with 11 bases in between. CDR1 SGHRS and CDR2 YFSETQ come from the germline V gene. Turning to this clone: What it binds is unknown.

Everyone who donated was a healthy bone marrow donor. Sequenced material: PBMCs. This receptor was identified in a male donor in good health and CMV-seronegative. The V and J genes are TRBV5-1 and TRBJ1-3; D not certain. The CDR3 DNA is TGCGCCAGCAGCTTGGTTGGAGGGATCGGAAACACCATATATTTT. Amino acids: CASSLVGGIGNTIYF.